This T cell receptor beta chain originates from a study of cytomegalovirus exposure and HLA in healthy donors. Whole-study results and caveats: In a later analysis, most CMV-associated TCR beta chains appeared HLA-restricted.

Primers: 60 Vbeta forward and 13 Jbeta reverse. Clones were sequenced by immunoSEQ multiplex PCR, and TCRdb holds only the in-frame ones, with some missing. The sample holds about 170,000 clones, 75% to 90% seen once. Turning to this clone: As yet, its antigen is unknown.

CDR1 is SEHNR and CDR2 is FQNEAQ in the germline V gene (reference sequence). CDR3 length equals 14 residues. The V end lost 5 bases, the J end lost 5 bases, and 12 bases lay between the germline ends. The chain is built from TRBV7-9 and TRBJ1-4; unclear D gene. The TCR sequence derives from a male donor in good health and CMV-seronegative. Material: PBMCs. CDR3 sequence reads: CASSRGSRNEKLFF. The CDR3 DNA is TGTGCCAGCAGCCGGGGATCCCGGAATGAAAAACTGTTTTTT.